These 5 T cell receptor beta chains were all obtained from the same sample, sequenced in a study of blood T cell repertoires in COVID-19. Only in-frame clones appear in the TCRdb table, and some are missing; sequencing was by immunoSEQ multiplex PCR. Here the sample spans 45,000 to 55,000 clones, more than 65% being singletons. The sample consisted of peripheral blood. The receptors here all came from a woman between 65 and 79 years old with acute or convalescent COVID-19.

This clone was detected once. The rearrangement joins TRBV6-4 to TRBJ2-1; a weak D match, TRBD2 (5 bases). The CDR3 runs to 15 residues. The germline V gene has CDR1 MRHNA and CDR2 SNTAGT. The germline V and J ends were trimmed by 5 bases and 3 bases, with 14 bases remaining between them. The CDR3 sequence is CASSPNAEGYNEQFF. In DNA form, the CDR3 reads TGTGCCAGCAGTCCAAACGCTGAGGGCTACAATGAGCAGTTCTTC.

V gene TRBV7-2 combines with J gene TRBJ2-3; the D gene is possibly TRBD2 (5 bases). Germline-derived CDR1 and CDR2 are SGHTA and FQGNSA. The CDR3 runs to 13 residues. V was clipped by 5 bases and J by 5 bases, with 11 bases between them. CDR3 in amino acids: CASSPRTGDTQYF. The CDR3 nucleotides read TGTGCCAGCAGCCCGCGGACTGGAGATACGCAGTATTTT.

CDR3 bases: TGTGCCAGCGCGTTAACTAACTATGGCTACACCTTC. Translated: CASALTNYGYTF. The chain recombines TRBV2 with TRBJ1-2, with D hard to call. Per the germline V gene, CDR1 is SNHLY and CDR2 is FYNNEI. The CDR3 runs 12 residues. V lost 8 bases to trimming and J lost 0 bases, with 7 bases between them.

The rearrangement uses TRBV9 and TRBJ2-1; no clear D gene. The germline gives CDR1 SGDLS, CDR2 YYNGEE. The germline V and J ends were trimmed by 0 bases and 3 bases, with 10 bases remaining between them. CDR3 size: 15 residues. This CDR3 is CASSVGLEGYNEQFF. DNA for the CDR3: TGTGCCAGCAGCGTAGGGCTAGAAGGCTACAATGAGCAGTTCTTC.

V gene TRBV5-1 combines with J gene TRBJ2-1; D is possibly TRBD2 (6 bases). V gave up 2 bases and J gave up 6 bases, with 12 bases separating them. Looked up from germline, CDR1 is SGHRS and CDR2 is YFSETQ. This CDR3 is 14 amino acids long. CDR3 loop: CASSLGTYGNEQFF. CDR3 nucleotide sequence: TGCGCCAGCAGCTTAGGGACTTACGGCAATGAGCAGTTCTTC.